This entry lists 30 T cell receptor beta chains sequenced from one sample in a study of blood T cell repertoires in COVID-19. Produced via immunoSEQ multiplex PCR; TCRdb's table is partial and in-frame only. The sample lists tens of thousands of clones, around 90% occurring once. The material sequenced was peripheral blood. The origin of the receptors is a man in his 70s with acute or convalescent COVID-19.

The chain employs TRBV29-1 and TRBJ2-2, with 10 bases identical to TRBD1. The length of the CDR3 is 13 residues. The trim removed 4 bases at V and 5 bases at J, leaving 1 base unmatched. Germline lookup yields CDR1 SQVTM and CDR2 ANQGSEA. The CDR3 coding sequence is TGCAGCGTTGGACAGGGGGCGACCGGGGAGCTGTTTTTT. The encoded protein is CSVGQGATGELFF.

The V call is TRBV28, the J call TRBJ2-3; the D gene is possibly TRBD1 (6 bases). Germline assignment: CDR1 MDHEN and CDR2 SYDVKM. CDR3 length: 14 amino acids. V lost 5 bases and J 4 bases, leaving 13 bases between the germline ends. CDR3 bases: TGTGCCAGCAGTATCCAGGGGATCCCAGATACGCAGTATTTT. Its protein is CASSIQGIPDTQYF.

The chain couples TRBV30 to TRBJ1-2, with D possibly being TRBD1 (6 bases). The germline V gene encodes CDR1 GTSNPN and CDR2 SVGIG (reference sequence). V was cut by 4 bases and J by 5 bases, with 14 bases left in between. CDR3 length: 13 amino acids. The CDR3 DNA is TGTGCCTGGACCCGGACAGCCTATTATGGCTACACCTTC. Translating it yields CAWTRTAYYGYTF.

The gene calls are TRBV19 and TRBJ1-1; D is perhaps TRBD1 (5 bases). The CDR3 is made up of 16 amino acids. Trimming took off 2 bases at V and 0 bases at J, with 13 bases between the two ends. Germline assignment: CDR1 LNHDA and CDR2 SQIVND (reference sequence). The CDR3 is CASSILGGMVNTEAFF. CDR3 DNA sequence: TGTGCCAGTAGTATACTGGGGGGAATGGTGAACACTGAAGCTTTCTTT.

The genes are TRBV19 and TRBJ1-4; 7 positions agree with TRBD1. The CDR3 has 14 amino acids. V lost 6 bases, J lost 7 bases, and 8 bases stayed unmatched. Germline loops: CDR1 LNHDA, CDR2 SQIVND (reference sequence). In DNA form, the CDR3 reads TGTGCCAGTAGACCTAGACAGGGTCTTGAAAAACTGTTTTTT. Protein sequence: CASRPRQGLEKLFF.

CDR3 protein: CAIGVGSMNTEAFF. CDR3 sequence (DNA): TGTGCCATCGGCGTCGGGAGCATGAACACTGAAGCTTTCTTT. V gene TRBV10-3 combines with J gene TRBJ1-1; unclear D gene. Germline values: CDR1 ENHRY, CDR2 SYGVKD. Trimming shortened V by 8 bases and J by 0 bases, and 13 bases separated the two germline ends. The CDR3 is made up of 14 amino acids.

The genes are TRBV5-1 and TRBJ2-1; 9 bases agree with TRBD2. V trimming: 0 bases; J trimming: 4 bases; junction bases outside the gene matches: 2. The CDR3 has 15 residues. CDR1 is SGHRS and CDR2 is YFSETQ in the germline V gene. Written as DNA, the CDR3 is TGCGCCAGCAGCTTGGTAGCGGGAGCTTACAATGAGCAGTTCTTC. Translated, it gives CASSLVAGAYNEQFF.

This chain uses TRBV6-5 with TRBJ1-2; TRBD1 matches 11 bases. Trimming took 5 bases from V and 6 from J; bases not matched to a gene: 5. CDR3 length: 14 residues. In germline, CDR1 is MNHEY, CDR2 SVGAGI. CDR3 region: CASSSPGQGDGYTF. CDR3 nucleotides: TGTGCCAGCAGTAGCCCGGGACAGGGGGATGGCTACACCTTC.

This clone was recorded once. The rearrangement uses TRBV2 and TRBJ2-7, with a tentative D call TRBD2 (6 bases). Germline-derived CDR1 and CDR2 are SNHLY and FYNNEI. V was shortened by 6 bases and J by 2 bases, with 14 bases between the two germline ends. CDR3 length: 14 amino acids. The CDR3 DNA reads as TGTGCCAGCAGGGTTAGCGGAACTACCTACGAGCAGTACTTC. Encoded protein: CASRVSGTTYEQYF.

This CDR3 reads CASSFDGLAVYNEQFF. The CDR3 nucleotides read TGTGCCAGCAGCTTCGATGGACTAGCGGTCTACAATGAGCAGTTCTTC. This sequence joins TRBV5-4 and TRBJ2-1; 10 nucleotides agree with TRBD2. The CDR3 covers 16 residues. The J segment lost 3 bases and the V segment lost 2 bases, leaving 5 bases of the junction unmatched. Germline CDR1 and CDR2: SGHNT and YYREEE (reference sequence).

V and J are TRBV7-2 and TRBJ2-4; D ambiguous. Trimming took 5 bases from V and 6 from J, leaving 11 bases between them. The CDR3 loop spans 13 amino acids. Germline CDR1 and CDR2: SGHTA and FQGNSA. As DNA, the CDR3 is TGTGCCAGCAGCCCGTCACAGAGAAACATTCAGTACTTC. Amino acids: CASSPSQRNIQYF.

The CDR3 spells CSASSAGDGYTF. CDR3 coding DNA: TGCAGTGCTAGTTCGGCAGGGGACGGCTACACCTTC. The chain carries TRBV20-1 and TRBJ1-2; a weak D match, TRBD1 (6 bases). The V and J ends lost 3 bases and 8 bases respectively, with 13 bases between them. The CDR3 totals 12 residues. Looked up from germline, CDR1 is DFQATT and CDR2 is SNEGSKA (reference sequence).

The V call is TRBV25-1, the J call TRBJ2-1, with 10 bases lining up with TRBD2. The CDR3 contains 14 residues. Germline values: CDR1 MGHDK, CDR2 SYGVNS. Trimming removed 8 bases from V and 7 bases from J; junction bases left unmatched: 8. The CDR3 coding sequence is TGTGCCAGCGGTACTAGCGGGACTGGGAATGAGCAGTTCTTC. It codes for CASGTSGTGNEQFF.

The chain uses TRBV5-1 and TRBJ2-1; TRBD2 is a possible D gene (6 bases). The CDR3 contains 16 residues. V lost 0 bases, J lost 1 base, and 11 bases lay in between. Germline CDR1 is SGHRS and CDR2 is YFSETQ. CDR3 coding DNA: TGCGCCAGCAGCTTGGTTCCCGGGAGTTCCTACAATGAGCAGTTCTTC. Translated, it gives CASSLVPGSSYNEQFF.

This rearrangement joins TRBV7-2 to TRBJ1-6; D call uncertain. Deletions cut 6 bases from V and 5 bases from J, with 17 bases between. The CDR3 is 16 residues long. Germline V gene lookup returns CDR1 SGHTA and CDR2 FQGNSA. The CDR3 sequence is CASSLLSVSNNSPLHF. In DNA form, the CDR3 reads TGTGCCAGCAGTTTACTCAGTGTTTCAAATAATTCACCCCTCCACTTT.

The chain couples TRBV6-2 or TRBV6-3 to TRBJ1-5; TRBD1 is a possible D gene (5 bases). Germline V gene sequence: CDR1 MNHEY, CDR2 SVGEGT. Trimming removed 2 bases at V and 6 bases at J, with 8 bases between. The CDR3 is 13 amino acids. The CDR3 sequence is CASSYGRGQPQHF. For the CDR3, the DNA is TGTGCCAGCAGTTACGGGAGGGGTCAGCCCCAGCATTTT.

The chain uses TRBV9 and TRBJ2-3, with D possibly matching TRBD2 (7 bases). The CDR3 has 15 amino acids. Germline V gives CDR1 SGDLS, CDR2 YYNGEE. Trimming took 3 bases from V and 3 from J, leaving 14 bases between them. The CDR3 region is CASSAPGEGTDTQYF. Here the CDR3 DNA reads TGTGCCAGCAGCGCTCCAGGGGAGGGGACAGATACGCAGTATTTT.

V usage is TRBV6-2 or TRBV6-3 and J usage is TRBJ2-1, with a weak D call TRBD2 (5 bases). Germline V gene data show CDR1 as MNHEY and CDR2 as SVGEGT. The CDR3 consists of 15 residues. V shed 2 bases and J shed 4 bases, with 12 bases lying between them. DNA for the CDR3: TGTGCCAGCAGTTACAAAGGACTCTTATACAATGAGCAGTTCTTC. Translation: CASSYKGLLYNEQFF.

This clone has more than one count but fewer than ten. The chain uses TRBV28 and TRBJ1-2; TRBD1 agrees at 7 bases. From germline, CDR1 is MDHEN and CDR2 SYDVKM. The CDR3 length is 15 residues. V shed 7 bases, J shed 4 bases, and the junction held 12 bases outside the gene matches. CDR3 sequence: CASKPGQSPIYGYTF. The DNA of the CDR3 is TGTGCCAGCAAACCGGGACAGTCCCCGATCTATGGCTACACCTTC.

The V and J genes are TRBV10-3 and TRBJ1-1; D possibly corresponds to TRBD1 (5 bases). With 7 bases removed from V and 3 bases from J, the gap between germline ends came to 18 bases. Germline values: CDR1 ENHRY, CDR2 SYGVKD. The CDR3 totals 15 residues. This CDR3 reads CAIKARTHEYTEAFF. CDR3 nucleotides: TGTGCCATCAAGGCCCGGACACACGAGTACACTGAAGCTTTCTTT.

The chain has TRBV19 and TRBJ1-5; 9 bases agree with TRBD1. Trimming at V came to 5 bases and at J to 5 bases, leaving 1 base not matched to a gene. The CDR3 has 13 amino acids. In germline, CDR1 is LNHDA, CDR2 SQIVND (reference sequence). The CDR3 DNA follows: TGTGCCAGTAGTTGGGACAGGGATCAGCCCCAGCATTTT. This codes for CASSWDRDQPQHF.

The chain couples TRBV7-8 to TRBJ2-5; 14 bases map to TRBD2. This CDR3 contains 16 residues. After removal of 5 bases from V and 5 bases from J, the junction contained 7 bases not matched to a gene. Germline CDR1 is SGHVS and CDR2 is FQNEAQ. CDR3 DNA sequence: TGTGCCAGCAGCCCGACTAGCGGGGGGGCGTTGGAGACCCAGTACTTC. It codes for CASSPTSGGALETQYF.

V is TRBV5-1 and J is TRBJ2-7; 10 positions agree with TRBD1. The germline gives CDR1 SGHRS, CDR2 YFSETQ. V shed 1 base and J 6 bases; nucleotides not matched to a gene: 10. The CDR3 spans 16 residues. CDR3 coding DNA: TGCGCCAGCAGCTTGCCTGGGGGACAGGGGAAGGGCGAGCAGTACTTC. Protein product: CASSLPGGQGKGEQYF.

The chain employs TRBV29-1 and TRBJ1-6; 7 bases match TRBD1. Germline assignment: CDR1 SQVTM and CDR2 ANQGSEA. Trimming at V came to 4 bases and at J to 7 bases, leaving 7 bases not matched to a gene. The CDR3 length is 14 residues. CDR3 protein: CSVVTGERNSPLHF. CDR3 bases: TGCAGCGTTGTAACAGGGGAGAGAAATTCACCCCTCCACTTT. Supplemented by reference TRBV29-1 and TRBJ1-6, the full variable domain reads SAVISQKPSRDICQRGTSLTIQCQVDSQVTMMFWYRQQPGQSLTLIATANQGSEATYESGFVIDKFPISRPNLTFSTLTVSNMSPEDSSIYLCSVVTGERNSPLHFGNGTRLTVT.

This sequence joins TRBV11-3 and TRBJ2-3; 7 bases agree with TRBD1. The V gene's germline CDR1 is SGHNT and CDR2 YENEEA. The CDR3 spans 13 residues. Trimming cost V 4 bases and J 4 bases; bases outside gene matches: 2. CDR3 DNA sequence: TGTGCCAGCAGCTACGGGACAGCAGATACGCAGTATTTT. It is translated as CASSYGTADTQYF.

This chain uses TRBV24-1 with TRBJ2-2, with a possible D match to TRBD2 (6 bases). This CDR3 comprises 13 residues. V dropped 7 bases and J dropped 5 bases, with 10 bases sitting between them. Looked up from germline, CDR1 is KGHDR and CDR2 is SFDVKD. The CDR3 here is CATSQRETGELFF. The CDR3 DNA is TGTGCCACCAGCCAACGGGAGACCGGGGAGCTGTTTTTT.

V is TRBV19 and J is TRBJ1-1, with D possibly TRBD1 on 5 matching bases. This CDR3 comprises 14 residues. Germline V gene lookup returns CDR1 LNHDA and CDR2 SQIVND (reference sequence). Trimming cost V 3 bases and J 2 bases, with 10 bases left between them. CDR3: CASSIWQGNTEAFF. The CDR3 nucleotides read TGTGCCAGTAGTATTTGGCAGGGTAACACTGAAGCTTTCTTT.

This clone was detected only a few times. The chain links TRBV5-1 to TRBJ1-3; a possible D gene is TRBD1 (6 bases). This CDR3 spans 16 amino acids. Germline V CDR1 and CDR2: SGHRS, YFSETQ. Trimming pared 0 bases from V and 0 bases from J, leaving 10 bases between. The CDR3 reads CASSLGSGASGNTIYF. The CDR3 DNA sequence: TGCGCCAGCAGCTTGGGTTCAGGGGCCTCTGGAAACACCATATATTTT.

CDR3 in amino acids: CASSPRPAGADTQYF. CDR3 nucleotides: TGTGCCAGCAGCCCGCGACCCGCGGGGGCAGATACGCAGTATTTT. The J gene is TRBJ2-3, the V gene TRBV9, with 7 bases identical to TRBD2. J gave up 4 bases and V 4 bases, and 9 bases lay outside the gene matches. In germline, CDR1 is SGDLS, CDR2 YYNGEE. The CDR3 sequence is 15 residues long. The complete variable domain, with remaining parts taken from reference TRBV9 and TRBJ2-3, reads DSGVTQTPKHLITATGQRVTLRCSPRSGDLSVYWYQQSLDQGLQFLIQYYNGEERAKGNILERFSAQQFPDLHSELNLSSLELGDSALYFCASSPRPAGADTQYFGPGTRLTVL.

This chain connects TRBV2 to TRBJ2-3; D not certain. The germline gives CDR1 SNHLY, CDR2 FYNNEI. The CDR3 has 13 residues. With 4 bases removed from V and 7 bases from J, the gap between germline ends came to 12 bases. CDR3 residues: CASSGESPYTQYF. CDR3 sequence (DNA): TGTGCCAGCAGTGGCGAATCACCCTATACGCAGTATTTT. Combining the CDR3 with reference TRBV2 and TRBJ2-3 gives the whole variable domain EPEVTQTPSHQVTQMGQEVILRCVPISNHLYFYWYRQILGQKVEFLVSFYNNEISEKSEIFDDQFSVERPDGSNFTLKIRSTKLEDSAMYFCASSGESPYTQYFGPGTRLTVL.